This T cell receptor (beta chain) was sequenced for a study of PD-1 blockade in mismatch repair-deficient tumors. Whole-study context: All were previously treated, progressing patients with approximately 12 mismatch repair-deficient cancer types. Study-wide findings and caveats: After pembrolizumab, tumor-resident clones rose rapidly, then generally contracted before radiologic responses.

Method: immunoSEQ multiplex PCR; TCRdb's copy keeps in-frame clones and lacks some. The top ten clones hold approximately 4.7% of a sample with approximately 110,000 clones, 60% to 85% of them seen once. This CDR3 spans 14 amino acids. Unmatched junction bases numbered 8, after V lost 3 bases and J lost 7 bases. Germline V CDR1 and CDR2: MNHEY, SMNVEV (reference sequence). TCRs were sequenced from a few patients responding to pembrolizumab. The count of this clone is one. Its specificity is not known. Sample: peripheral blood, taken roughly 60 weeks after starting pembrolizumab. The TCR originated in an adult with mismatch repair-deficient cancer. This chain connects TRBV27 to TRBJ1-1; 7 bases agree with TRBD1. In nucleotides, the CDR3 is TGTGCCAGCAGTTTCGGAGGGGGCGCGGTTGAAGCTTTCTTT. Residues: CASSFGGGAVEAFF.